The 24 T cell receptor beta chains presented below share a single source sample, sequenced in a study of T cell responses to AZD1222 COVID-19 vaccine. Some clones are missing from TCRdb's copy, which holds only in-frame ones; the method was immunoSEQ multiplex PCR. Of about 100,000 clones detected, 90% appear once; the ten largest clones hold around 1.3%. Material: peripheral blood, obtained on day 0 of AZD1222 vaccination. The receptors originated from an adult in good health.

CDR3 bases: TGTGCCAGCAGTGAAACTACAGGGGCCACTGAAGCTTTCTTT. It is translated as CASSETTGATEAFF. V and J are TRBV6-1 and TRBJ1-1; 7 positions agree with TRBD1. Germline CDR1 is MNHNS and CDR2 is SASEGT. The CDR3 loop spans 14 amino acids. J was trimmed by 4 bases and V by 2 bases; bases with no gene match: 4.

The V call is TRBV6-5, the J call TRBJ1-4; TRBD1 might be the D (5 bases). Trimming shortened V by 5 bases and J by 10 bases, and 17 bases separated the two germline ends. CDR1 MNHEY and CDR2 SVGAGI come from the germline V gene. The CDR3 length is 14 residues. Written as DNA, the CDR3 is TGTGCCAGCAGTCGGGGCGCGGGGGTAGGAAAACTGTTTTTT. Translation: CASSRGAGVGKLFF.

This chain uses TRBV23-1 with TRBJ1-2; D is uncertain. TRBV23-1 is an open reading frame, and its role is uncertain. The CDR3 loop spans 17 amino acids. V was clipped by 0 bases and J by 3 bases, with 17 bases between them. The CDR3, as DNA: TGCGCCAGCAGTCAATCTGACCGATCCGAGGGATACTATGGCTACACCTTC. It is translated as CASSQSDRSEGYYGYTF.

The chain employs TRBV5-1 and TRBJ1-2; perhaps TRBD1 as D (6 bases). The V and J ends lost 6 bases and 9 bases respectively, with 18 bases between them. CDR1 and CDR2 from the germline V gene are SGHRS and YFSETQ. This CDR3 has 13 residues. The CDR3 region is CASNMAIGGSYTF. The CDR3 region has the DNA TGCGCCAGCAACATGGCCATAGGGGGTAGCTACACCTTC.

The gene calls are TRBV27 and TRBJ2-2; TRBD2 aligns across 10 bases. Trimming removed 5 bases from V and 7 bases from J; junction bases left unmatched: 7. Germline CDR1 is MNHEY and CDR2 is SMNVEV (reference sequence). The CDR3 consists of 15 residues. CDR3 DNA sequence: TGTGCCAGCAGTAAGCGGGGGGGCCTTGGCGGGGAGCTGTTTTTT. Its protein is CASSKRGGLGGELFF.

This clone was detected once. The V and J genes are TRBV27 and TRBJ2-5; D is unresolved. The CDR3 totals 15 residues. Per the germline V gene, CDR1 is MNHEY and CDR2 is SMNVEV (reference sequence). The germline V and J ends were trimmed by 0 bases and 5 bases, with 13 bases remaining between them. In nucleotides, the CDR3 is TGTGCCAGCAGTTTATCGAAGGCTGTAGAGGAGACCCAGTACTTC. Translation: CASSLSKAVEETQYF.

The chain has TRBV19 and TRBJ1-1; D is unclear. This CDR3 comprises 13 residues. Germline V gives CDR1 LNHDA, CDR2 SQIVND (reference sequence). V shed 3 bases and J shed 1 base, with 6 bases lying between them. This CDR3 is CASSIDWNTEAFF. The CDR3 bases are TGTGCCAGTAGTATCGATTGGAACACTGAAGCTTTCTTT.

The rearrangement uses TRBV6-1 and TRBJ2-4, with no clear D. Between the trimmed V and J ends, which lost 2 bases and 1 base, there was a span of 12 bases. The CDR3 extends over 16 amino acids. CDR1 and CDR2 from the germline V gene are MNHNS and SASEGT. For the CDR3, the DNA is TGTGCCAGCAGTGAACCCGATCTGGGGGCCAAAAACATTCAGTACTTC. It codes for CASSEPDLGAKNIQYF.

This clone was counted once. The chain carries TRBV5-6 and TRBJ2-1; 7 nucleotides align to TRBD2. The trim removed 4 bases at V and 10 bases at J, leaving 17 bases unmatched. This CDR3 spans 16 amino acids. CDR1 and CDR2 from the germline V gene are SGHDT and YYEEEE. The DNA of the CDR3 is TGTGCCAGCAGCATCCGTCTAGCAGCCCCCGGGGGGGAGCAGTTCTTC. It encodes CASSIRLAAPGGEQFF. Drawing the rest from reference TRBV5-6 and TRBJ2-1, the complete variable domain is DAGVTQSPTHLIKTRGQQVTLRCSPKSGHDTVSWYQQALGQGPQFIFQYYEEEERQRGNFPDRFSGHQFPNYSSELNVNALLLGDSALYLCASSIRLAAPGGEQFFGPGTRLTVL.

The chain couples TRBV5-4 to TRBJ2-3; 15 bases are a match to TRBD2. The V gene's germline CDR1 is SGHNT and CDR2 YYREEE (reference sequence). J gave up 3 bases and V 4 bases, and 6 bases lay outside the gene matches. This CDR3 contains 17 residues. In DNA, the CDR3 is TGTGCCAGCAGCCGGACTAGCGGGGGGGCGGCGACAGATACGCAGTATTTT. Amino acid sequence: CASSRTSGGAATDTQYF.

The J gene is TRBJ1-1, the V gene TRBV27; no firm D call. V was trimmed by 5 bases and J by 5 bases, leaving 15 bases between them. Germline CDR1 reads MNHEY; CDR2 reads SMNVEV (reference sequence). The CDR3 runs 14 residues. CDR3 coding DNA: TGTGCCAGCAGTCCCCCACGGGGAAGTACTGAAGCTTTCTTT. It encodes CASSPPRGSTEAFF.

V is TRBV5-6 and J is TRBJ2-7; D is unclear. The length of the CDR3 is 12 residues. Germline V gene sequence: CDR1 SGHDT, CDR2 YYEEEE. V was clipped by 4 bases and J by 6 bases, with 11 bases between them. The CDR3 loop reads CASSIGASEQYF. For the CDR3, the DNA is TGTGCCAGCAGCATCGGAGCCAGCGAGCAGTACTTC.

The J gene is TRBJ1-2, the V gene TRBV6-5, with a possible D match to TRBD1 (5 bases). This CDR3 region has 13 residues. Trimming stripped 2 bases from V and 8 bases from J, with 12 bases between. The V gene's germline CDR1 is MNHEY and CDR2 SVGAGI. This CDR3 reads CASSYAQGYGYTF. The CDR3 DNA sequence: TGTGCCAGCAGTTACGCGCAGGGCTACGGCTACACCTTC.

The genes are TRBV4-1 and TRBJ2-2; 8 bases match TRBD2. The CDR3 runs 15 residues. Germline lookup yields CDR1 MGHRA and CDR2 YSYEKL. Germline trimming cut 5 bases from V and 2 bases from J; bases unmatched to any gene: 4. The CDR3 loop reads CASSAGTRNTGELFF. The CDR3, as DNA: TGCGCCAGCAGCGCCGGGACTAGAAACACCGGGGAGCTGTTTTTT.

In its sample, this clone was seen once. The V call is TRBV5-5, the J call TRBJ1-1, with unresolved D. Germline lookup yields CDR1 SGHKS and CDR2 YYEKEE (reference sequence). V shed 6 bases and J shed 0 bases, with 12 bases lying between them. The CDR3 length is 14 residues. In nucleotides, the CDR3 is TGTGCCAGCAACTCGCCCATCATGAACACTGAAGCTTTCTTT. Its translation: CASNSPIMNTEAFF.

This clone was seen a few times. The chain recombines TRBV4-1 with TRBJ1-5; the D is unclear. The CDR3 loop spans 16 amino acids. Trimming removed 3 bases at V and 5 bases at J, with 17 bases between. Germline assignment: CDR1 MGHRA and CDR2 YSYEKL. CDR3: CASSHQDYPRHQPQHF. For the CDR3, the DNA is TGCGCCAGCAGCCACCAGGACTACCCTCGGCATCAGCCCCAGCATTTT.

The chain joins TRBV4-2 to TRBJ2-7; D gene ambiguous. The CDR3 runs 15 residues. Germline V gives CDR1 LGHNA, CDR2 YNFKEQ. V was clipped by 3 bases and J by 2 bases, with 14 bases between them. The CDR3 region has the DNA TGTGCCAGCAGCCAGCTTGCAGTGGTCCCCTACGAGCAGTACTTC. Translating it yields CASSQLAVVPYEQYF.

The chain couples TRBV12-3 or TRBV12-4 to TRBJ2-1; possibly TRBD1 for D (6 bases). Trimming shortened V by 4 bases and J by 12 bases, and 7 bases separated the two germline ends. CDR3 length: 10 residues. CDR3 nucleotides: TGTGCCAGCAGTTCGACAGGGCAGTTCTTC. Protein product: CASSSTGQFF.

The chain recombines TRBV29-1 with TRBJ1-5; D gene uncertain. The CDR3 is made up of 12 amino acids. Trimming took 7 bases from V and 11 from J, leaving 18 bases between them. Germline CDR1 SQVTM, CDR2 ANQGSEA. The CDR3 nucleotides are TGCAGCGCAAGAACGGAATTCGGGGCCCAGCATTTT. Translation: CSARTEFGAQHF.

The gene calls are TRBV2 and TRBJ1-5; D is possibly TRBD1 (6 bases). CDR3 length equals 14 residues. Germline CDR1 reads SNHLY; CDR2 reads FYNNEI. V was pared by 4 bases and J by 5 bases, with 12 bases between. The CDR3 DNA reads as TGTGCCAGCAGTGGGACAGACCCCTATCAGCCCCAGCATTTT. The encoded protein is CASSGTDPYQPQHF.

The chain has TRBV7-8 and TRBJ2-2, with TRBD1 matching over 9 bases. The germline CDR1 and CDR2 sequences are SGHVS and FQNEAQ. This CDR3 has 15 residues. V was clipped by 1 base and J by 4 bases; unmatched bases: 1. In DNA, the CDR3 is TGTGCCAGCAGCTTAGGACAGGGGGTCACCGGGGAGCTGTTTTTT. It yields the protein CASSLGQGVTGELFF. The whole variable domain, remainder taken from reference TRBV7-8 and TRBJ2-2, is GAGVSQSPRYKVAKRGQDVALRCDPISGHVSLFWYQQALGQGPEFLTYFQNEAQLDKSGLPSDRFFAERPEGSVSTLKIQRTQQEDSAVYLCASSLGQGVTGELFFGEGSRLTVL.

This sequence joins TRBV7-9 and TRBJ2-3; 12 bases map to TRBD2. This CDR3 has 14 residues. V lost 4 bases to trimming and J lost 5 bases; unmatched junction nucleotides: 1. Per the germline V gene, CDR1 is SEHNR and CDR2 is FQNEAQ (reference sequence). CDR3 in DNA: TGTGCCAGCAGCTCGGGACTAGCGGGAGATACGCAGTATTTT. Encoded protein: CASSSGLAGDTQYF.

The chain uses TRBV14 and TRBJ2-7; D remains unclear. CDR1 SGHDN and CDR2 FVKESK come from the germline V gene. Trimming took off 0 bases at V and 3 bases at J, with 12 bases between the two ends. This CDR3 region has 15 residues. The CDR3 region is CASSQDARYSYEQYF. The CDR3 DNA follows: TGTGCCAGCAGCCAAGATGCCAGGTACAGCTACGAGCAGTACTTC.

This chain links TRBV7-9 with TRBJ2-2, with D possibly TRBD1 on 6 matching bases. V shed 1 base and J shed 0 bases, with 12 bases lying between them. The CDR3 has 17 amino acids. CDR1 is SEHNR and CDR2 is FQNEAQ in the germline V gene (reference sequence). The CDR3 reads CASSLGAGQSNTGELFF. The CDR3 nucleotides are TGTGCCAGCAGCTTAGGAGCAGGACAGTCGAACACCGGGGAGCTGTTTTTT.